A single sample is the source of the 4 T cell receptor beta chains below, sequenced in a study of breast tumors, draining lymph nodes, adjacent tissues (dated by TCRdb to 2016 to 2018). The lymph node samples were taken from the axillary draining lymph nodes of breast cancer patients. Library method: multiplex PCR. The sample was run on an Illumina HiSeq 2000. The raw public reads went through TCRdb reprocessing: fastp at Q25, MiXCR clone calling, in-frame beta chains kept. All rows with the same CDR3 protein become a single entry with the most common DNA and genes. In this sample the table shows about 130,000 distinct CDR3 sequences, about 20% of which occur a single time. The ten largest clones take up more than 3% of the sample. Sequenced input: axillary lymph node tissue. These receptors were obtained from a female donor with breast cancer. Some clones in this sample may be carry-over from other donors' samples.

This clonotype was picked up many times. V and J are TRBV11-2 and TRBJ1-4; D uncertain. V lost 1 base and J 7 bases, leaving 4 bases between the germline ends. From germline, CDR1 is SGHAT and CDR2 FQNNGV. The CDR3 has 12 residues. The CDR3, as DNA: TGTGCCAGCAGCTTAGTGTTTGAAAAACTGTTTTTT. Amino acids: CASSLVFEKLFF.

This clonotype was detected ten times or more. The chain carries TRBV2 and TRBJ1-5, with D uncertain. There are 12 residues in the CDR3. Germline CDR1 reads SNHLY; CDR2 reads FYNNEI. The V gene lost 3 bases and the J gene lost 4 bases, with 4 bases spanning the gap. CDR3 nucleotide sequence: TGTGCCAGCAGTGACTGGAATCAGCCCCAGCATTTT. Amino acid sequence: CASSDWNQPQHF.

A remark on this clonotype: A much larger clone is a single base away; this may be a read error. This chain links TRBV11-2 with TRBJ1-4, with 8 bases aligning to TRBD1. CDR3 length: 14 residues. Germline V gives CDR1 SGHAT, CDR2 FQNNGV. J was trimmed by 7 bases and V by 5 bases; bases with no gene match: 6. CDR3 in DNA: TGTGCCAGCAGCCCTACAGGGGGTAGTGAAAAACTGTTTTTT. Translated: CASSPTGGSEKLFF.

This clonotype occurred many times. This chain connects TRBV28 to TRBJ1-3, with D possibly being TRBD1 (5 bases). Per germline, CDR1 MDHEN and CDR2 SYDVKM. Trimming shortened V by 8 bases and J by 8 bases, and 16 bases separated the two germline ends. The CDR3 totals 13 residues. The CDR3 sequence: CASRLGVTYTIYF. Here the CDR3 DNA reads TGTGCCAGCCGCCTGGGGGTAACCTACACCATATATTTT.